Listed below are T cell receptor beta chains from one sample, sequenced in a study of monozygotic twins with inflammatory bowel disease. Reanalyzing the 5' RACE reads, TCRdb keeps one entry per CDR3 protein, without DNA. In total, the table holds 150,000 to 200,000 distinct CDR3 sequences. The sequencing input was blood. The receptor set was obtained from a human donor with ulcerative colitis or Crohn's disease, or a healthy co-twin of an affected twin (not recorded which). Both conserved end residues are part of each CDR3.

V gene	J gene	CDR3 protein
TRBV7-3	TRBJ2-3	CASSPDREGTQYF
TRBV30	TRBJ2-4	CAWSVLGRTENIQYF
TRBV7-2	TRBJ1-5	CASSIYGVRNQPQHF
TRBV2	TRBJ2-7	CASRGLAGSYEQYF
TRBV5-1	TRBJ2-3	CASSLAGGGFTDTQYF
TRBV7-9	TRBJ2-1	CASSPAATSAWSSYNEQFF
TRBV5-1	TRBJ2-7	CASYKGSSSYEQYF
TRBV6-5	TRBJ2-1	CASSQGWTTPYNEQFF
TRBV4-3	TRBJ2-1	CASSLTGPGLAGDLEQFF
TRBV20-1	TRBJ2-2	CSARALRATSTGELFF
TRBV4-2	TRBJ2-3	CASSQERATSTDTQYF
TRBV20-1	TRBJ2-7	CSARDSGRYEQYF
TRBV5-1	TRBJ2-5	CASSLGQGGPQETQYF
TRBV2	TRBJ2-1	CASTRVGRSYNEQFF
TRBV7-2	TRBJ2-7	CASSLEGTSGIYEQYF
TRBV4-2	TRBJ2-1	CASSPRLGTGDNEQFF
TRBV20-1	TRBJ2-7	CSAVTSGPNYEQYF